This T cell receptor (beta chain) was observed in a study of blood T cell repertoires in COVID-19. Study-level information: PBMCs, B-cell-depleted T cells, or T cells were the source of the cDNA or gDNA that made up the material.

With 0 bases clipped from V and 0 bases from J, the junction kept 4 bases outside the gene matches. This CDR3 contains 16 residues. CDR1 is ENHRY and CDR2 is SYGVKD in the germline V gene. Assay: immunoSEQ multiplex PCR; the TCRdb copy retains only in-frame clones and omits some. This table holds under 450,000 clones, around 83% found once. The study drew participants aged about 18 to 89 years from roughly 25 US areas. Two negative PCRs, clearance, or symptom resolution characterized the recovered Cohort 3 donors. The sequence derives from a woman in her forties or fifties who had recovered from COVID-19. The genes are TRBV10-3 and TRBJ1-2; TRBD1 matches at 7 bases. Sequenced material: PBMCs or T cells enriched from blood (not recorded which). For the CDR3, the DNA is TGTGCCATCAGTGAGTCGCCCAGGGGGACTAACTATGGCTACACCTTC. Translating gives CAISESPRGTNYGYTF.